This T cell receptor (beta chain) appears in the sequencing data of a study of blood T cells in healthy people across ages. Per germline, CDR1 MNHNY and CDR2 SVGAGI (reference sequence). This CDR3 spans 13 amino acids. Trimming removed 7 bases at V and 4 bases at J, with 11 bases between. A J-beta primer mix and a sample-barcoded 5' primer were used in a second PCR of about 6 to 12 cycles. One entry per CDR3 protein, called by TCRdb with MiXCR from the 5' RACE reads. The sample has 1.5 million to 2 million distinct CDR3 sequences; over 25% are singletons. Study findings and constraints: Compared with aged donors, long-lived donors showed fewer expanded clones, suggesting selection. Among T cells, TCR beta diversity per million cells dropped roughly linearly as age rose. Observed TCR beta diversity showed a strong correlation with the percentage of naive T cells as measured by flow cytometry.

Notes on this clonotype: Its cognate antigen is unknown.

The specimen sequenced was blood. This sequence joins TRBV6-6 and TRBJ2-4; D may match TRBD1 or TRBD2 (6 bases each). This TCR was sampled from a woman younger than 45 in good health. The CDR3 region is CASNPGAKNIQYF. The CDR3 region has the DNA TGTGCCAGCAATCCGGGGGCTAAAAACATTCAGTACTTC.